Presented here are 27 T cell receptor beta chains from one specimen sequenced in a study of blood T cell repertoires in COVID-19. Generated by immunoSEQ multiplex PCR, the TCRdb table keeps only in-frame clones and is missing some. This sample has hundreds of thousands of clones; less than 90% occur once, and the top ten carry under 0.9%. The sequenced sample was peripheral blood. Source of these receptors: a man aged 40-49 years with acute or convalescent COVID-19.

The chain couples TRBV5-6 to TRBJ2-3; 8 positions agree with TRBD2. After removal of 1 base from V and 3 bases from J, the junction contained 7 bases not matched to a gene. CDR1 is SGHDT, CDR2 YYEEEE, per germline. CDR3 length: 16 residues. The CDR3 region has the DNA TGTGCCAGCAGCTTGTCAGCGGGAGATGTAACAGATACGCAGTATTTT. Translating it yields CASSLSAGDVTDTQYF.

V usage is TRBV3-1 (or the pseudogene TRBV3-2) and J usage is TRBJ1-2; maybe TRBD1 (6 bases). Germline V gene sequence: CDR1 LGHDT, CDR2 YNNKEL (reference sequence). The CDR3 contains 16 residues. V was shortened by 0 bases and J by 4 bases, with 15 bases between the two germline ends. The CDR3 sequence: CASSQEWAGEGYGYTF. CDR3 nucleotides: TGTGCCAGCAGCCAAGAATGGGCAGGGGAGGGCTATGGCTACACCTTC.

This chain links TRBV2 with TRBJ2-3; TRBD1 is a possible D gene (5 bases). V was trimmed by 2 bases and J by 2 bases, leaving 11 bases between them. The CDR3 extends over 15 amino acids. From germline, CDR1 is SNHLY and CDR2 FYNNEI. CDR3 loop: CASSEWSGITDTQYF. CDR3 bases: TGTGCCAGCAGTGAATGGTCAGGGATCACAGATACGCAGTATTTT.

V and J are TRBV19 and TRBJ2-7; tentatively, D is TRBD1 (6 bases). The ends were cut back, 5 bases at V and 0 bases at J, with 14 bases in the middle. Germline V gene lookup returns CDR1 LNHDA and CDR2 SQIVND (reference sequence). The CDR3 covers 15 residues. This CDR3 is CASSPRGSSSYEQYF. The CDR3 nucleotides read TGTGCCAGTAGTCCGAGGGGGAGCAGCTCCTACGAGCAGTACTTC.

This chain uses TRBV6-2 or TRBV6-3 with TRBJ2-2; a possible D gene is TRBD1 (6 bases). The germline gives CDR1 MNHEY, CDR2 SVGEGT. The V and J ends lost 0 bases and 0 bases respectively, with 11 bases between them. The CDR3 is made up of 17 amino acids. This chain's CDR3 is CASSYSAGAANTGELFF. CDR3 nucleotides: TGTGCCAGCAGTTACTCGGCAGGGGCGGCGAACACCGGGGAGCTGTTTTTT.

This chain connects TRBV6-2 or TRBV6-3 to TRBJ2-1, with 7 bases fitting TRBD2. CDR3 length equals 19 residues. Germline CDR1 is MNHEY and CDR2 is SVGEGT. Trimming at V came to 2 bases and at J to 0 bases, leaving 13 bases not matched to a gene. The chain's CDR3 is CASSYPNPSLADSYNEQFF. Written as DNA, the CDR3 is TGTGCCAGCAGTTACCCTAACCCGTCTCTAGCGGACTCCTACAATGAGCAGTTCTTC.

CDR3 protein: CASSLRGGSGGIWEQYF. DNA of the CDR3: TGTGCCAGTAGTCTCCGAGGAGGTTCAGGGGGGATTTGGGAGCAGTACTTC. This chain joins TRBV19 and TRBJ2-7; D possibly corresponds to TRBD1 (7 bases). The CDR3 length is 17 residues. CDR1 is LNHDA, CDR2 SQIVND, per germline (reference sequence). Trimming removed 5 bases from V and 7 bases from J, with 27 bases in between.

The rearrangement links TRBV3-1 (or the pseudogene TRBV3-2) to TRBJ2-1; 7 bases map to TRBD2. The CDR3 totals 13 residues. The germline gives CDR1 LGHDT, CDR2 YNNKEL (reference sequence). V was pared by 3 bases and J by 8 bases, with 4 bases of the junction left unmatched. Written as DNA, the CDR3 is TGTGCCAGCAGCCACGGGGGGAGGCATGAGCAGTTCTTC. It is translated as CASSHGGRHEQFF.

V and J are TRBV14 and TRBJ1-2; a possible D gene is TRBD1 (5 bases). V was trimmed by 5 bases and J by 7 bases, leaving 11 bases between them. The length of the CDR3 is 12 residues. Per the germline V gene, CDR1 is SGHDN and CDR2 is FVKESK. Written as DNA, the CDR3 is TGTGCCAGCAGCGTATCAGGGCTTGGCTACACCTTC. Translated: CASSVSGLGYTF.

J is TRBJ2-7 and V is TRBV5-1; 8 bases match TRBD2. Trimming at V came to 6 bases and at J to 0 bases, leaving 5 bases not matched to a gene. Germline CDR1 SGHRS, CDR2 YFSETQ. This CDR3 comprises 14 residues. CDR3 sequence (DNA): TGCGCCAGCAAAGCGGGGGTACCCTCCTACGAGCAGTACTTC. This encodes CASKAGVPSYEQYF.

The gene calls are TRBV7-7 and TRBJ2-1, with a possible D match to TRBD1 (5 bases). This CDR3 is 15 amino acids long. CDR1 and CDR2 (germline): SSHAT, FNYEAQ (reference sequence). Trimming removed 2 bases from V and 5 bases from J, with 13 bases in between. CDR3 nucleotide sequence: TGTGCCAGCAGCTTAACCTGGACACATGACAATGAGCAGTTCTTC. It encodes CASSLTWTHDNEQFF.

The CDR3: CASSLQGGVSGELFF. CDR3 DNA sequence: TGTGCCAGCAGCTTGCAGGGGGGCGTATCCGGGGAGCTGTTTTTT. This chain uses TRBV7-9 with TRBJ2-2; D is perhaps TRBD1 (7 bases). Trimming pared 3 bases from V and 6 bases from J, leaving 14 bases between. Germline CDR1 is SEHNR and CDR2 is FQNEAQ (reference sequence). This CDR3 region has 15 residues.

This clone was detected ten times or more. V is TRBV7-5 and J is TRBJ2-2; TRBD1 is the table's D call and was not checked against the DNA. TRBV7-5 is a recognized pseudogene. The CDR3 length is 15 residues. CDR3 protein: CARSLQYRVTGELFF. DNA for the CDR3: TGTGCCAGAAGCTTACAGTACAGGGTCACCGGGGAGCTGTTTTTT.

CDR3 sequence reads: CASSFRGIGSGANVLTF. CDR3 in DNA: TGTGCCAGCAGCTTTCGGGGGATCGGCTCTGGGGCCAACGTCCTGACTTTC. V is TRBV7-6 and J is TRBJ2-6, with D possibly being TRBD2 (6 bases). Germline V CDR1 and CDR2: SGHVS, FNYEAQ. This CDR3 has 17 amino acids. Trimming stripped 3 bases from V and 0 bases from J, with 12 bases between.

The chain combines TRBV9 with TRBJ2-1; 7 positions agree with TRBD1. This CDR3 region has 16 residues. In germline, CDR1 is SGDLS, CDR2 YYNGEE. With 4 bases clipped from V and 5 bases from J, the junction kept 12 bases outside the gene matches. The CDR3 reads CASSSSGGRGHNEQFF. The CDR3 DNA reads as TGTGCCAGCAGCTCCTCAGGGGGTCGGGGCCACAATGAGCAGTTCTTC.

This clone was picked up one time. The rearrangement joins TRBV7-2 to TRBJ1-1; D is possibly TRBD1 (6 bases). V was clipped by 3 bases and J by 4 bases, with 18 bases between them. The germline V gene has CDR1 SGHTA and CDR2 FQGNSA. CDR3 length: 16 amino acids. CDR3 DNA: TGTGCCAGCAGCTTTTGGGGGGGCGTTAGTTCCACTGAAGCTTTCTTT. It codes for CASSFWGGVSSTEAFF.

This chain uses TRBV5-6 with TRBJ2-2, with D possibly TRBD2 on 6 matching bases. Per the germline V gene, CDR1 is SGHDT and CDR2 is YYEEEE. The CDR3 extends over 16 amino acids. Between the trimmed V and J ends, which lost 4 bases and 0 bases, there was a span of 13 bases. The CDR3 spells CASSPLASPNTGELFF. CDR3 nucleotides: TGTGCCAGCAGCCCTCTAGCGTCCCCGAACACCGGGGAGCTGTTTTTT.

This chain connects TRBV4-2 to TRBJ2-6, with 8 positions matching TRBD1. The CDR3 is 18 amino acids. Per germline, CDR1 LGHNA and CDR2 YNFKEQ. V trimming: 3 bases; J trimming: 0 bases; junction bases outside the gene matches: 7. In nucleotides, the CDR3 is TGTGCCAGCAGCCAGACGGACAGGGTCGCCTCTGGGGCCAACGTCCTGACTTTC. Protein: CASSQTDRVASGANVLTF.

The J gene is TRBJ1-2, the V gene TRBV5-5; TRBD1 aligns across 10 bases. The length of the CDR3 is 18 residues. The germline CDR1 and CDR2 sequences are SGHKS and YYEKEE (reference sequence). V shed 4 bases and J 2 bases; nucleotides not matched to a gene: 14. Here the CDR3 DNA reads TGTGCCAGCAGCGTTGACACTTATACGGGACAGGGGAACTATGGCTACACCTTC. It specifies CASSVDTYTGQGNYGYTF.

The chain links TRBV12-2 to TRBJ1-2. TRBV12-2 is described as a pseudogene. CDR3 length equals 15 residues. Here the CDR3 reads CASRLERVANYGYTF. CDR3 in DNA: TGTGCAAGTCGCTTAGAGAGGGTAGCTAACTATGGCTACACCTTC.

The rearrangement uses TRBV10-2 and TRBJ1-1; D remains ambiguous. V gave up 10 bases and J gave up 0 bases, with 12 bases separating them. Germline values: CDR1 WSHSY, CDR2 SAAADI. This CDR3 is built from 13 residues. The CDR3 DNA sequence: TGCGCCACCCGGAGAGGCATGAACACTGAAGCTTTCTTT. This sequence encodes CATRRGMNTEAFF.

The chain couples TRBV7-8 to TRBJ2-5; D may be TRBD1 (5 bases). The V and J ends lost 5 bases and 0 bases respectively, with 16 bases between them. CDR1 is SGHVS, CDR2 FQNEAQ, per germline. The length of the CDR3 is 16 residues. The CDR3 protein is CASSPPVAGYQETQYF. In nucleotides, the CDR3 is TGTGCCAGCAGCCCACCTGTAGCAGGGTACCAAGAGACCCAGTACTTC.

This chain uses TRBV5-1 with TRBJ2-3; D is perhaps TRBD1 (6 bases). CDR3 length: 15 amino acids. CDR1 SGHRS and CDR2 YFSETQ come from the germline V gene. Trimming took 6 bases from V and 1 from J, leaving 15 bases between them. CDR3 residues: CASTQPTGGTDTQYF. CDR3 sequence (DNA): TGCGCCAGCACTCAGCCGACAGGAGGCACAGATACGCAGTATTTT.

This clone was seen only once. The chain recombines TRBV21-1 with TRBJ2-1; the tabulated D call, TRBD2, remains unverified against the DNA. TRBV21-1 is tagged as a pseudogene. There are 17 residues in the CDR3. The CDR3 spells CASSKERTSGRAVEQFF. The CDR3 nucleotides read TGTGCCAGCAGCAAAGAACGGACTAGCGGGAGGGCCGTAGAGCAGTTCTTC.

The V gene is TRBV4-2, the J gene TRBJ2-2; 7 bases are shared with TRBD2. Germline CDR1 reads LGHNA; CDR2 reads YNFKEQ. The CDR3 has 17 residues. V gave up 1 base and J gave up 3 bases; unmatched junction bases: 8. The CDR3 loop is CASSQVGASGDTGELFF. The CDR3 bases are TGTGCCAGCAGCCAAGTTGGGGCTAGCGGCGACACCGGGGAGCTGTTTTTT.

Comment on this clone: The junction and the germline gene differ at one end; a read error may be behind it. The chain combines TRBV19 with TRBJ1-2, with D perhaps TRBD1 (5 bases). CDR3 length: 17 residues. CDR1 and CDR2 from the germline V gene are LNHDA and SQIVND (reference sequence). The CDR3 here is CASSIDLIRGESYGYTF. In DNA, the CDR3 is TGTGCCAGTAGCATAGACCTTATTCGGGGGGAAAGCTATGGCTACACCTTC.

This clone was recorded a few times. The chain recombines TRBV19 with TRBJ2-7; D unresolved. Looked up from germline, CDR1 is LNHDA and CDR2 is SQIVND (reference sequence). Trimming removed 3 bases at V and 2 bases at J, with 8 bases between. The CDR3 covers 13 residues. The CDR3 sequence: CASSMVLTYEQYF. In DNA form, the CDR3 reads TGTGCCAGTAGTATGGTACTTACCTACGAGCAGTACTTC.